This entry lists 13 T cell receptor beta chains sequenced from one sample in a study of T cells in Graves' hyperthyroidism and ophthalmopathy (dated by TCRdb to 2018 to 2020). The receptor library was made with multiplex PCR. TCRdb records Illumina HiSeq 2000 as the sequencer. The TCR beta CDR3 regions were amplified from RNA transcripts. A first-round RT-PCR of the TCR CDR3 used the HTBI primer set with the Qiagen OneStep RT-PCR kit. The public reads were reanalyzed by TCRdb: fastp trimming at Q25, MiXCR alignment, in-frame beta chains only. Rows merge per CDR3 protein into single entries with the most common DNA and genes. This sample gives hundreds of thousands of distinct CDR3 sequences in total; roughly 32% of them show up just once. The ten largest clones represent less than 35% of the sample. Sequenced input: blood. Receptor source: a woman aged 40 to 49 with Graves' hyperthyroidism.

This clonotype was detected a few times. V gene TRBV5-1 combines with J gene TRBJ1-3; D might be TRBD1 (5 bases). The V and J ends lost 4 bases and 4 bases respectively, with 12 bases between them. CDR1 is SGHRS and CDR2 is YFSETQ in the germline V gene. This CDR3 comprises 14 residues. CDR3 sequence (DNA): TGCGCCAGCAGCCAAGGGACGTTCGGAAACACCATATATTTT. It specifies CASSQGTFGNTIYF.

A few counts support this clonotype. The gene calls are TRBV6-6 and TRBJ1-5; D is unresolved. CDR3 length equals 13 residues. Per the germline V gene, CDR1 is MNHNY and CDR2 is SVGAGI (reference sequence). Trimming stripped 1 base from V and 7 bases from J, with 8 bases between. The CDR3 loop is CASSYYRVQPQHF. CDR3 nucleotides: TGTGCCAGCAGTTACTACCGAGTACAGCCCCAGCATTTT.

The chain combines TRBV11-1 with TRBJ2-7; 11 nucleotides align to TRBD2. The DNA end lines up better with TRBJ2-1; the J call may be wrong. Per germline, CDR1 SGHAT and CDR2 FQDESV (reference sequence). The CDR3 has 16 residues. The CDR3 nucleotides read TGTGCCAGCAGCTCGCAATTACTAGCGGGGGTGGGTGAGCAGTTCTTC. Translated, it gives CASSSQLLAGVGEQFF.

The CDR3 DNA reads TGCGCCAGCAGTGAGTTCGGTACAGCCGCGGCTAGAGCTTTCTTT. This sequence encodes CASSEFGTAAARAFF. The chain employs TRBV10-1 and TRBJ1-1; D unresolved. The V gene's germline CDR1 is WNHNN and CDR2 SYGVQD (reference sequence). Trimming cost V 1 base and J 10 bases, with 19 bases left between them. The CDR3 covers 15 residues.

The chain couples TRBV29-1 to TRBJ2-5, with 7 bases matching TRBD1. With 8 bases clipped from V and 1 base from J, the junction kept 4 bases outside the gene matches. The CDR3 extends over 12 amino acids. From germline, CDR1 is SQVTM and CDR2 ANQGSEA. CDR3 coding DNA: TGCAGCCAAGGACAGGCCCAAGAGACCCAGTACTTC. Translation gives CSQGQAQETQYF. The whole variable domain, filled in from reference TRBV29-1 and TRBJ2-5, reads SAVISQKPSRDICQRGTSLTIQCQVDSQVTMMFWYRQQPGQSLTLIATANQGSEATYESGFVIDKFPISRPNLTFSTLTVSNMSPEDSSIYLCSQGQAQETQYFGPGTRLLVL.

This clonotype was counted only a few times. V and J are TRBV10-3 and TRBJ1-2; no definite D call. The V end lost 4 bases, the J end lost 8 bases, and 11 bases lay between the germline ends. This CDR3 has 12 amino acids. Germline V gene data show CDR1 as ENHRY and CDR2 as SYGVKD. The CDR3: CAISGNNRGYTF. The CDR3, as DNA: TGTGCCATCAGTGGGAATAATAGAGGCTACACCTTC.

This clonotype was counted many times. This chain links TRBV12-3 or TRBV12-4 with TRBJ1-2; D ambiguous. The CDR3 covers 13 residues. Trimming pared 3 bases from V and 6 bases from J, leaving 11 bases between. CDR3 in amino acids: CASSFGGSDGYTF. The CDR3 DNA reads TGTGCCAGCAGTTTCGGAGGGTCGGATGGCTACACCTTC.

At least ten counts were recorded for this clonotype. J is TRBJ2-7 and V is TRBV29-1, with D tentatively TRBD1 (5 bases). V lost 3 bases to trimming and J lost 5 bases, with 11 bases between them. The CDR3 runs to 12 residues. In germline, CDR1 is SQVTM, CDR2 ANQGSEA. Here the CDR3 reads CSVEEQDHEQYF. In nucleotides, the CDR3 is TGCAGCGTTGAGGAACAGGATCACGAGCAGTACTTC.

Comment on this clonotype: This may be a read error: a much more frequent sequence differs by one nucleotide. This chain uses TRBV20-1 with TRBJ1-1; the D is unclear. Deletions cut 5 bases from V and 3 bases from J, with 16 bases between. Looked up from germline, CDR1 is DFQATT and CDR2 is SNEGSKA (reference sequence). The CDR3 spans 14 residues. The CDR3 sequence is CSAGVTWEDTEAFF. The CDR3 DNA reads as TGCAGTGCTGGGGTAACCTGGGAGGACACTGAAGCTTTCTTT.

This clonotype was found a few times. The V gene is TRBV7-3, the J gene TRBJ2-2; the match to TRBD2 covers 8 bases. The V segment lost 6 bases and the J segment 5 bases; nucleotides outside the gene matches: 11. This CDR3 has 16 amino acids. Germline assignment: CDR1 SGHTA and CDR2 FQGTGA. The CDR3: CASSSPTSGDTGELFF. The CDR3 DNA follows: TGTGCCAGCAGTTCTCCCACTAGCGGAGATACCGGGGAGCTGTTTTTT. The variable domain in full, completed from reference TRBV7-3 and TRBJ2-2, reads GAGVSQTPSNKVTEKGKYVELRCDPISGHTALYWYRQSLGQGPEFLIYFQGTGAADDSGLPNDRFFAVRPEGSVSTLKIQRTERGDSAVYLCASSSPTSGDTGELFFGEGSRLTVL.

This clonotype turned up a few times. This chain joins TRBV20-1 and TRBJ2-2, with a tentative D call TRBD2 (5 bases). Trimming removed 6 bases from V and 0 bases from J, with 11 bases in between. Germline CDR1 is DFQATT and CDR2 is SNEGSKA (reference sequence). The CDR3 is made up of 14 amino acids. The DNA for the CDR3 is TGCAGTGCATCACGGGAAACGAACACCGGGGAGCTGTTTTTT. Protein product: CSASRETNTGELFF.

The CDR3 nucleotides read TGTGCCAGCAGTGAACCCACGAATCAGCCCCAGCATTTT. Translation: CASSEPTNQPQHF. The chain carries TRBV2 and TRBJ1-5, with D hard to call. CDR1 is SNHLY and CDR2 is FYNNEI in the germline V gene. The CDR3 covers 13 residues. Trimming removed 2 bases at V and 4 bases at J, with 6 bases between.

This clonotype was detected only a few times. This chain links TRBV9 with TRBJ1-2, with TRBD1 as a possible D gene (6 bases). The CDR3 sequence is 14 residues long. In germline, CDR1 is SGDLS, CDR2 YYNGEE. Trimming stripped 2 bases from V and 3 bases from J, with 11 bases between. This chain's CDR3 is CASSVGTPYYGYTF. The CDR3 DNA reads TGTGCCAGCAGCGTGGGGACACCATACTATGGCTACACCTTC.